The TCR beta chain described here comes from a study of T cells after posttransplantation cyclophosphamide. Repertoires were generated with immunoSEQ multiplex PCR, while TCRdb's copy carries only in-frame clones and drops some. Of over 20,000 clones in the sample, 65% to 90% were seen once. Findings of the study overall: Donor-recipient repertoire similarity was low at 1-2 months, rising over year one.

About this clone: Its antigen remains unidentified.

Methotrexate plus calcineurin inhibitor accompanied controls' myeloablative marrow transplants; sampling was 1 year later. The CDR3 has 14 amino acids. Per germline, CDR1 SGHAT and CDR2 FQDESV (reference sequence). V was cut by 1 base and J by 1 base, with 7 bases left in between. This chain connects TRBV11-1 to TRBJ1-1, with D perhaps TRBD1 (6 bases). Material: PBMCs, obtained about 400 days after allogeneic stem cell transplant with calcineurin inhibitor and methotrexate. The receptor comes from a female patient aged 30-39 years who received an allogeneic stem cell transplant from an unrelated donor, was CMV-positive, and had acute and chronic GVHD. Some T cells may trace back to the graft donor. The chain's CDR3 is CASSLGTANTEAFF. The CDR3 DNA reads TGTGCCAGCAGCTTAGGGACAGCGAACACTGAAGCTTTCTTT.